This T cell receptor beta chain originates from a study of cytomegalovirus exposure and HLA in healthy donors (dated by TCRdb to the late 2010s). The study in broad terms: An earlier analysis of 587 of the donors reported 276 Gb of sequence data and 90 million to 120 million unique TCR beta sequences obtained from around 170 million T cells. Using immunosequencing, the study profiled T cell repertoires from 500 to 800 subjects and related those repertoires to cytomegalovirus serostatus. In addition to the first cohort of hundreds of subjects, a separate validation cohort of approximately 120 different subjects was used. Both class I and class II loci were covered by HLA typing, at four-digit resolution. Alongside the repertoire data, information on donor age, sex, ethnicity and CMV serostatus was compiled. The study was designed to test whether signatures of past pathogen exposure could be identified by cataloging public T cell receptors. Among around 400 genotyped donors of the cohort, an average of about 240,000 unique TCR beta nucleotide sequences was sequenced per donor, of which about 19% were non-productive. An earlier analysis of about 620 of the donors applied high-throughput TCR beta sequencing to assess whether each TCR beta V gene segment acted as functional or pseudogenic. Approximately 310 gigabases of sequencing data and 80 million or so unique TCR sequences were included in an early release covering several hundred HLA-typed donors. The number of donors typed differed by locus, with about 629-640 for A, B, C, DRB1 and DQB1, roughly 520 for DQA1, approximately 580 for DPA1, and some 450 for DPB1. Genome-wide SNP genotypes for about 55% of the roughly 670 donors were used in a later genetic analysis, which treated that subset as a discovery cohort. In a later analysis, previously published TCR beta repertoires from about 640 donors were re-analyzed and high-resolution HLA genotyping was added so that TCR occurrence patterns could be studied. All discovery cohort repertoires had been generated using a single sequencing platform. The study combined high-throughput TCR immunosequencing, statistical association of individual TCRs with disease status, and machine learning to predict cytomegalovirus infection status. Roughly 5 DR-DQ haplotypes were handled as single units for association and clustering, since linkage in the cohort was strong. Rather than drawing on any new phenotypic data, the later analysis identified candidate immune exposures from TCR beta sequences and the way those sequences occurred across donors. Of the roughly 410 genotyped donors, roughly 80% were placed in the genetic ancestry cluster associated with self-reported Caucasian donors.

Library creation used the immunoSEQ multiplex PCR assay. A mixture of 60 forward primers for TCR Vbeta segments and 13 reverse primers for TCR Jbeta segments was used in the multiplex PCR. A multiplex PCR assay on genomic DNA amplified the CDR3 region of rearranged TCR beta genes. The amplified TCR beta libraries were sequenced on the Illumina HiSeq System as 87-base-pair reads. Under the source paper's analysis protocol: A later analysis counted approximately 84 million unique TCR beta chains across the 650 to 800 repertoires, and some 12 million of these chains were shared by at least two donors. Raw reads were error-corrected and collapsed into unique sequences with a nearest-neighbor algorithm that merged closely related sequences to remove PCR and sequencing errors. CDR3 sequences were aligned to IMGT reference sequences to assign V, D and J gene segments. For a sequence to be retained, a match of at least six nucleotides to both a V gene segment and a J gene segment was required. Rearrangements were called productive when the CDR3 lacked stop codons and stayed in frame with V and J; all others were non-productive. CDR3 was defined according to IMGT convention as the region running from the second conserved V-encoded cysteine to the conserved J-encoded phenylalanine. In an earlier analysis of around 540 of the donors, sequences lacking an unambiguous match to a single V gene segment were excluded. In an earlier analysis of more than 500 of the donors, a V segment was called functional when productive rearrangements were above 56.7%, and segregating when the standard deviation between donors exceeded 5%. A statistical classification framework was built to diagnose cytomegalovirus status from the catalog of TCR beta chain sequences. In a later analysis, V and J genes were assigned by comparing TCR nucleotide sequences against IMGT/GENE-DB human TR gene sequences. Using the TCRdist pipeline, a later analysis assigned CDR3 sequences along with most-parsimonious VDJ recombination scenarios. A later analysis defined each TCR beta chain by its CDR3 amino acid sequence plus V-gene family, and excluded reads lacking a unique V-gene family. As a way to deal with suspected cross-contamination and a sequencing artifact, a later analysis dropped 592 nucleotide sequences that were highly shared and had low generation probability. For each public chain, a later analysis derived a clonal expansion index from normalized ranks of inferred template counts within each repertoire. Generation probabilities in a later analysis came from a VDJ recombination model fitted to out-of-frame rearrangements, and those results were checked against IGoR. In a later analysis, TCR-TCR, TCR-HLA and TCR-CMV co-occurrence was scored with hypergeometric tests, and a repertoire-size bias correction was applied to TCR pairs. A later analysis estimated false discovery rates by permuting HLA or CMV assignments 20 times. In a later analysis, co-occurring TCRs were grouped using DBSCAN, and TCRdist sequence similarity was added for clustering within HLA-allele-positive subsets. Repertoires with fewer than 30,000 or more than 120,000 public chains were left out of co-occurrence clustering, as were five repertoires with anomalous nucleotide sharing. What TCRdb holds here is the immuneACCESS table cut down to in-frame rearrangements. Part of the clones is not present; checked against another copy, under half of the missing clones reflect an unresolved V gene, and the others are unexplained. That table is the source of V, J and clone size, and D and trimming were worked out from the DNA. For this sample there are about 150,000 clones; roughly 79% appear just once. 1.5% to 1.7% of the sample is taken by the ten largest.

Points on this clone: Its recognized antigen is unknown. Per-base qualities were not stored, and no clone one base away is much larger.

The cohort comprised under 700 healthy bone marrow donors. At the time of sampling, all cohort members were nominally healthy, though unrecorded immune exposures were likely present. The donor tested CMV seronegative and was one of the 352 seronegative cohort members. A peripheral blood sample was provided by each donor, and peripheral blood mononuclear cells were used for TCR beta sequencing. Genomic DNA was extracted from the blood cell samples with the Qiagen DNeasy Blood Extraction Kit. The CDR3 starts with the cysteine, ends with the phenylalanine, and has 13 residues. The retained sequence is limited to the CDR3, 39 bases, with the frame set at the first base. A distance of 11 bases separates the germline ends of V and J, which lose 5 bases and 4 bases respectively. The germline V gene specifies SNHLY as CDR1 and FYNNEI as CDR2. The research as a whole found: Most CMV-associated TCR beta chains appeared to be HLA-restricted in a later analysis, and the HLA associations seemed to be driven largely by CMV exposure. Most TCR sequences were observed very rarely across donors, whereas some public TCRs were present in many individuals. A later genetic analysis associated a missense DCLRE1C variant with V-gene and J-gene trimming of TCR beta chains, and an independent cohort replicated the association. According to a later genetic analysis, donors in an Asian-associated ancestry cluster had fewer N-insertions in productive TCRs than the approximately 650-donor mean. Assigning TCR associations to individual alleles was difficult when HLA alleles, especially DR and DQ, strongly co-occurred. It was suggested by the authors that the approach could potentially be generalized to other disease states and immunological phenotypes. Because counts were too low, approximately 15 rarely observed V segments, including chromosome 9 orphons, were excluded from the earlier analysis of 587 of the donors. The presence/absence analyses assumed that sequencing depth was roughly uniform across donors, and that assumption may not be true. A further reported finding was that TCR beta sequences accurately predicted the HLA-A and HLA-B alleles for most subjects in the first cohort. Some IMGT-functional V segments, including TRBV6-2 and TRBV6-3, could not be told apart with the 87-base-pair reads, so those segments were excluded. Three of the identified cytomegalovirus-associated TCR beta chains were confirmed in vitro to be specific for cytomegalovirus antigens. In an earlier analysis of 587 of the donors, most TCR beta V segments were observed in productive rearrangements about 90% or about 30% of the time, broadly matching IMGT annotations. The only immune exposure information available for the cohort was CMV serostatus. According to a later analysis, TCR association rates differed among HLA loci, with DRB1 alleles showing the most associated TCRs and HLA-C alleles showing the fewest. At a false discovery rate of 0.05, a later analysis linked 16,951 TCR beta sequences to specific HLA alleles. In this cohort, only TCR beta chains were sequenced, and detectable features were limited by the absence of alpha or paired-chain data. The study listed 164 TCR beta chains as associated with cytomegalovirus. In a later analysis, several top co-occurrence clusters were reported to appear linked to parvovirus B19, influenza, CMV and Epstein-Barr virus. Correlated functional status among segregating V segments might be attributable to linkage disequilibrium, but an unknown experimental factor could not be ruled out. The sequencing pipeline was judged likely to have produced a cluster of highly shared sequence variants as a technical artifact. Cytomegalovirus status was reported to be diagnosed by the classifier with high specificity and sensitivity in both the original and validation cohorts. A later analysis found that HLA-associated TCR beta chains were more clonally expanded and had lower generation probabilities than equally common non-associated chains. Because HLA typing was unavailable for some donors at each locus, only the typed subset was used in association tests.

The source is a man aged 40-55 years in good health and CMV-seronegative. The sequenced sample was PBMCs. Recombination joined TRBV2 with TRBJ1-2; matching of 6 bases hints at TRBD1 as the D gene. The CDR3: CASSYRELYGYTF. The bases read TGTGCCAGCAGTTACAGGGAACTCTATGGCTACACCTTC.